A selection of T cell receptor beta chains follows, all from one sample in a study of spatial heterogeneity in lung cancer. TCRdb re-called the 5' RACE reads with MiXCR, one entry per CDR3 protein. In the table there are roughly 2,900 distinct CDR3 sequences, around 8% of which are singletons. Sequenced material: normal lung tissue next to the tumor, taken at surgery. The source of these receptors is a male donor with early-stage non-small cell lung cancer. CDR3s include the opening cysteine and the closing phenylalanine or tryptophan. Fields, in order: clone size, D gene, V gene, J gene, CDR3 DNA, CDR3 protein. The D gene is left open where the match is weak. Expanded clones get a size class; other rows say once, few or many, or leave the size out.

clone size: medium-sized; D gene: TRBD1; V gene: TRBV3-1; J gene: TRBJ1-4; CDR3 DNA: TGTGCCAGCAGCCCGACACGGACAGGGGAGGAGGATGAAAAACTGTTTTTT; CDR3 protein: CASSPTRTGEEDEKLFF
clone size: medium-sized; D gene: .; V gene: TRBV27; J gene: TRBJ1-1; CDR3 DNA: TGTGCCAGCAGCCAGGGGAGTTCGGCTGAAGCTTTCTTT; CDR3 protein: CASSQGSSAEAFF
clone size: medium-sized; D gene: TRBD2; V gene: TRBV6-2/TRBV6-3; J gene: TRBJ2-1; CDR3 DNA: TGTGCCAGCACCCTACTAGCGGGGGGTTACAATGAGCAGTTCTTC; CDR3 protein: CASTLLAGGYNEQFF
clone size: medium-sized; D gene: .; V gene: TRBV2; J gene: TRBJ2-3; CDR3 DNA: TGTGCCAGCGACCGGGATACGCAGTATTTT; CDR3 protein: CASDRDTQYF
clone size: many; D gene: TRBD2; V gene: TRBV7-2; J gene: TRBJ2-5; CDR3 DNA: TGTGCCAGCAGCTTTGGACTAGCGGAAGTAACCCAGTACTTC; CDR3 protein: CASSFGLAEVTQYF
clone size: many; D gene: .; V gene: TRBV6-2/TRBV6-3; J gene: TRBJ1-1; CDR3 DNA: TGTGCCAGCAGTACCCGGGAGAACACTGAAGCTTTCTTT; CDR3 protein: CASSTRENTEAFF
clone size: .; D gene: TRBD1; V gene: TRBV7-3; J gene: TRBJ2-1; CDR3 DNA: TGTGCCAGCAGCCTAGACAGGGGGCCCTACAATGAGCAGTTCTTC; CDR3 protein: CASSLDRGPYNEQFF
clone size: large; D gene: .; V gene: TRBV28; J gene: TRBJ2-7; CDR3 DNA: TGTGCCAGCAGATTACAGGGAGATAGGTCCTACGAGCAGTACTTC; CDR3 protein: CASRLQGDRSYEQYF
clone size: .; D gene: .; V gene: TRBV3-1; J gene: TRBJ1-1; CDR3 DNA: TGTGCCAGCAGACAGGCCGGGACTGAAGCTTTCTTT; CDR3 protein: CASRQAGTEAFF
clone size: medium-sized; D gene: TRBD1; V gene: TRBV29-1; J gene: TRBJ2-7; CDR3 DNA: TGCAGCGTTGTAGCCAGGGACAGGGGGCACGAGCAGTACTTC; CDR3 protein: CSVVARDRGHEQYF
clone size: many; D gene: TRBD2; V gene: TRBV20-1; J gene: TRBJ2-2; CDR3 DNA: TGCAGTGTTTCGAGCGGGAGATTAAGGACCGGGGAGCTGTTTTTT; CDR3 protein: CSVSSGRLRTGELFF
clone size: medium-sized; D gene: TRBD1; V gene: TRBV7-9; J gene: TRBJ1-4; CDR3 DNA: TGTGCCAGCAGCTCCGGGACAGGGAATAATGAAAAACTGTTTTTT; CDR3 protein: CASSSGTGNNEKLFF
clone size: few; D gene: TRBD1; V gene: TRBV23-1; J gene: TRBJ2-7; CDR3 DNA: TGCGCCATCGGGACAGGGACCTCCATCGGGTTCTACGAGCAGTACTTC; CDR3 protein: CAIGTGTSIGFYEQYF
clone size: .; D gene: .; V gene: TRBV7-2; J gene: TRBJ1-5; CDR3 DNA: TGTGCCAGCAGCTTTCTGCGGGGGGGAGGTCAGCCCCAGCATTTT; CDR3 protein: CASSFLRGGGQPQHF
clone size: medium-sized; D gene: .; V gene: TRBV7-8; J gene: TRBJ2-3; CDR3 DNA: TGTGCCAGCAGCTTAGTGTCGGCGGGGAAAACAGATACGCAGTATTTT; CDR3 protein: CASSLVSAGKTDTQYF
clone size: few; D gene: TRBD2; V gene: TRBV4-3; J gene: TRBJ2-1; CDR3 DNA: TGCGCCAGCAGCCTGCAACTAGCGGGGGGGCAGTTCTTC; CDR3 protein: CASSLQLAGGQFF
clone size: many; D gene: .; V gene: TRBV4-2; J gene: TRBJ2-7; CDR3 DNA: TGTGCCAGCAGCCAAGAGCGGTCAGGGGTACACGAGCAGTACTTC; CDR3 protein: CASSQERSGVHEQYF
clone size: medium-sized; D gene: .; V gene: TRBV7-9; J gene: TRBJ1-6; CDR3 DNA: TGTGCCAGCAGCACGGAAAATTCACCCCTCCACTTT; CDR3 protein: CASSTENSPLHF
clone size: medium-sized; D gene: .; V gene: TRBV5-1; J gene: TRBJ2-3; CDR3 DNA: TGCGCCAGCAGCTTGGAGGCAGGGAGCCAGTCGACGCAGTATTTT; CDR3 protein: CASSLEAGSQSTQYF
clone size: large; D gene: TRBD2; V gene: TRBV6-2/TRBV6-3; J gene: TRBJ2-3; CDR3 DNA: TGTGCCAGCAGTGACGGACTAGCGTTCACAGATACGCAGTATTTT; CDR3 protein: CASSDGLAFTDTQYF
clone size: medium-sized; D gene: .; V gene: TRBV4-1; J gene: TRBJ2-7; CDR3 DNA: TGCGCCAGCAGCCAAGTCCAGGGACCTACGGGGGAGCAGTACTTC; CDR3 protein: CASSQVQGPTGEQYF
clone size: medium-sized; D gene: TRBD2; V gene: TRBV30; J gene: TRBJ2-6; CDR3 DNA: TGTGCCTGGAACGGAGTGGGGGGGGAGTACGGGGCCAACGTCCTGACTTTC; CDR3 protein: CAWNGVGGEYGANVLTF
clone size: .; D gene: .; V gene: TRBV5-4; J gene: TRBJ2-2; CDR3 DNA: TGTGCCAGCAGCTGGACAGCGAACACCGGGGAGCTGTTTTTT; CDR3 protein: CASSWTANTGELFF
clone size: medium-sized; D gene: TRBD2; V gene: TRBV30; J gene: TRBJ2-5; CDR3 DNA: TGTGCCTGGAGTTCTGGGGAGGGATTTTCGGGCGAGACCCAGTACTTC; CDR3 protein: CAWSSGEGFSGETQYF
clone size: medium-sized; D gene: TRBD1; V gene: TRBV20-1; J gene: TRBJ2-1; CDR3 DNA: TGCAGTGCTAGGGCGGACAGGGCCAACAATGAGCAGTTCTTC; CDR3 protein: CSARADRANNEQFF
clone size: medium-sized; D gene: TRBD1; V gene: TRBV28; J gene: TRBJ2-1; CDR3 DNA: TGTGCCAGCCATGGACAGGACTCCTACAATGAGCAGTTCTTC; CDR3 protein: CASHGQDSYNEQFF
clone size: medium-sized; D gene: .; V gene: TRBV19; J gene: TRBJ2-7; CDR3 DNA: TGTGCCAGTAGTATAGGGCCCGGTGCGGGCGAGCAGTACTTC; CDR3 protein: CASSIGPGAGEQYF
clone size: .; D gene: TRBD1; V gene: TRBV6-5; J gene: TRBJ2-3; CDR3 DNA: TGTGCCAGCAGTTTCCAGGGACAGAGCACAGATACGCAGTATTTT; CDR3 protein: CASSFQGQSTDTQYF
clone size: medium-sized; D gene: TRBD1; V gene: TRBV15; J gene: TRBJ2-2; CDR3 DNA: TGTGCCACCAGCAGAGGGGCGGCAGGGGGCAACACCGGGGAGCTGTTTTTT; CDR3 protein: CATSRGAAGGNTGELFF
clone size: medium-sized; D gene: TRBD1; V gene: TRBV20-1; J gene: TRBJ1-6; CDR3 DNA: TGCAGTGCTAGCACAGGGGCTAGTTCACCCCTCCACTTT; CDR3 protein: CSASTGASSPLHF
clone size: .; D gene: .; V gene: TRBV20-1; J gene: TRBJ1-2; CDR3 DNA: TGCAGTGCGGTCGACAGGACTAACTATGGCTACACCTTC; CDR3 protein: CSAVDRTNYGYTF
clone size: few; D gene: .; V gene: TRBV7-6; J gene: TRBJ2-2; CDR3 DNA: TGTGCCAGCAGCTTGGGGGCTAGCGGAAAAACCGGGGAGCTGTTTTTT; CDR3 protein: CASSLGASGKTGELFF
clone size: medium-sized; D gene: .; V gene: TRBV27; J gene: TRBJ1-4; CDR3 DNA: TGTGCCAGCACCAGCGGGGGGTTTCGTGAAAAACTGTTTTTT; CDR3 protein: CASTSGGFREKLFF
clone size: .; D gene: TRBD2; V gene: TRBV3-1; J gene: TRBJ2-3; CDR3 DNA: TGTGCCAGCAGGATAGCGGGAACAGATACGCAGTATTTT; CDR3 protein: CASRIAGTDTQYF
clone size: medium-sized; D gene: .; V gene: TRBV7-2; J gene: TRBJ2-2; CDR3 DNA: TGTGCCAGCAGCTTACCGGGAAACACCGGGGAGCTGTTTTTT; CDR3 protein: CASSLPGNTGELFF
clone size: .; D gene: .; V gene: TRBV19; J gene: TRBJ2-6; CDR3 DNA: TGTGCCACCCATGGAGGGGGATATGGGGCCAACGTCCTGACTTTC; CDR3 protein: CATHGGGYGANVLTF
clone size: medium-sized; D gene: TRBD1; V gene: TRBV28; J gene: TRBJ1-2; CDR3 DNA: TGTGCCAGCAGACTCCAGGGGGGCCGGAACTATGGCTACACCTTC; CDR3 protein: CASRLQGGRNYGYTF
clone size: medium-sized; D gene: .; V gene: TRBV5-1; J gene: TRBJ2-6; CDR3 DNA: TGCGCCAGCATCTTAGAGCCCTCCTATGGGGCCAACGTCCTGACTTTC; CDR3 protein: CASILEPSYGANVLTF
clone size: medium-sized; D gene: TRBD1; V gene: TRBV5-6; J gene: TRBJ2-2; CDR3 DNA: TGTGCCAGCAGCTTGGCGGACAGGGAATCCGGGGAGCTGTTTTTT; CDR3 protein: CASSLADRESGELFF
clone size: .; D gene: .; V gene: TRBV2; J gene: TRBJ2-2; CDR3 DNA: TGTGCCAGCAGGGGACAGAACACCGGGGAGCTGTTTTTT; CDR3 protein: CASRGQNTGELFF